This T cell receptor beta chain was captured by sequencing in a study of CD8 T cells in Susac syndrome. Study overall: When blood was drawn, the patients with Susac syndrome were therapy-naive, on corticosteroids, or on intravenous immunoglobulin alone.

Study observations and caveats: As the study acknowledged, the number of individuals who were part of its TCR sequencing and HLA analysis was relatively small.

RNA, at about 0.5 to 1 ug, was reverse transcribed with random hexamers. It was immunoSEQ multiplex PCR that amplified TCR beta CDR3 across 54 Vbeta and 13 Jbeta. TCRdb recomputed calls from the immunoSEQ multiplex PCR reads with MiXCR, one row per CDR3 protein. Of around 200,000 distinct CDR3 sequences listed, about 94% are singletons. Both CD4+ and CD8+ T cells were negatively isolated, and TEMRA cells underwent FACS enrichment. In regard to this clonotype: As yet, its antigen is unknown.

There are 15 residues in the CDR3. V was clipped by 3 bases and J by 2 bases, with 14 bases between them. Sequencing was done on a sample of CD4+ T cells from PBMCs. The chain uses TRBV12-3 or TRBV12-4 and TRBJ2-7, with no clear D. This receptor was obtained from a human donor with Susac syndrome. The CDR3 reads CASSLSLPVTYEQYF. CDR3 DNA: TGTGCCAGCAGTTTGTCCCTTCCCGTAACCTACGAGCAGTACTTC.